Listed below are T cell receptor beta chains from one sample, sequenced in a study of T cell changes during pregnancy in multiple sclerosis. Only in-frame clones appear in the TCRdb table, and some are missing; sequencing was by immunoSEQ multiplex PCR. The sample shows tens of thousands of clones, 93% of them seen only once. The sample consisted of CD8+ T cells from peripheral blood mononuclear cells, taken in the second trimester of pregnancy. The receptors come from a female donor with multiple sclerosis, enrolled in a pregnancy study. The CDR3 runs from the conserved cysteine through the conserved F or W. The D gene is left open where the match is weak. Clone size is stated in some rows and not others, as once, few, many or a class when expanded.

J gene	clone size	D gene	V gene	CDR3 DNA	CDR3 protein
TRBJ2-7	once	NA	TRBV4-1	TGCGCCAGCAGCCACCTGGTGGCCAGCTCCTACGAGCAGTACTTC	CASSHLVASSYEQYF
TRBJ1-4	NA	TRBD1	TRBV4-1	TGCGCCAGCAGCCATGACCGGGACAGGGCTAATGAAAAACTGTTTTTT	CASSHDRDRANEKLFF
TRBJ2-7	once	TRBD1	TRBV6-5	TGTGCCAGCAGAGGACAGGGGGCCCACGAGCAGTACTTC	CASRGQGAHEQYF
TRBJ1-3	NA	NA	TRBV2	TGTGCCAGCAGTGAAGGGTGGGGCGAATCTGGAAACACCATATATTTT	CASSEGWGESGNTIYF
TRBJ2-3	NA	NA	TRBV4-1	TGCGCCAGCAGCCAAGAACAGGCAGATACGCAGTATTTT	CASSQEQADTQYF
TRBJ1-1	NA	TRBD1	TRBV6-6	TGTGCCAGCAGTGCAGCGACAGGGGATCCTGAAGCTTTCTTT	CASSAATGDPEAFF
TRBJ1-2	NA	NA	TRBV7-2	TGTGCCAGCAGCTTATCTGACACGCGAAACTATGGCTACACCTTC	CASSLSDTRNYGYTF
TRBJ2-7	NA	TRBD2	TRBV7-9	TGTGCCAGCAGCCAGGGGCTAGCGGGGGCCTACGAGCAGTACTTC	CASSQGLAGAYEQYF
TRBJ2-3	NA	NA	TRBV27	TGTGCCAGCAGCAGGGGCGGATCTCCTAGCACAGATACGCAGTATTTT	CASSRGGSPSTDTQYF
TRBJ2-1	NA	TRBD1	TRBV4-3	TGCGCCAGCAGCCACGAAACCGGACAGGGACTGGTCAATGAGCAGTTCTTC	CASSHETGQGLVNEQFF
TRBJ2-7	NA	TRBD2	TRBV11-2	TGTGCCAGCACGGGGCGGGGAGGGTTCCACGAGCAGTACTTC	CASTGRGGFHEQYF
TRBJ1-5	NA	NA	TRBV10-1	TGCGCCAGCAGTGAGGACGGGAGGGGATTGGGAGATCAGCCCCAGCATTTT	CASSEDGRGLGDQPQHF
TRBJ2-1	NA	NA	TRBV7-9	TGTGCCAGCCGGGAGAACAATGAGCAGTTCTTC	CASRENNEQFF
TRBJ2-2	NA	TRBD2	TRBV7-6	TGTGCCAGCAGCCAGGGGACTAGCGGGAACACCGGGGAGCTGTTTTTT	CASSQGTSGNTGELFF
TRBJ2-3	once	TRBD1	TRBV7-3	TGTGCCAGCAGCTTAACGCCCTGGGACAGGGGGAGCACAGATACGCAGTATTTT	CASSLTPWDRGSTDTQYF
TRBJ1-2	NA	NA	TRBV27	TGTGCCAGCAGTTTATCGGGGCCAGACAGACTTAACTATGGCTACACCTTC	CASSLSGPDRLNYGYTF
TRBJ2-1	NA	NA	TRBV5-4	TGTGCCAGCAGCTTGGGGACAGGAGGGGGCACTGAGCAGTTCTTC	CASSLGTGGGTEQFF
TRBJ2-1	NA	NA	TRBV19	TGTGCCAGTAGTATGCGGGCCTCCTACAATGAGCAGTTCTTC	CASSMRASYNEQFF